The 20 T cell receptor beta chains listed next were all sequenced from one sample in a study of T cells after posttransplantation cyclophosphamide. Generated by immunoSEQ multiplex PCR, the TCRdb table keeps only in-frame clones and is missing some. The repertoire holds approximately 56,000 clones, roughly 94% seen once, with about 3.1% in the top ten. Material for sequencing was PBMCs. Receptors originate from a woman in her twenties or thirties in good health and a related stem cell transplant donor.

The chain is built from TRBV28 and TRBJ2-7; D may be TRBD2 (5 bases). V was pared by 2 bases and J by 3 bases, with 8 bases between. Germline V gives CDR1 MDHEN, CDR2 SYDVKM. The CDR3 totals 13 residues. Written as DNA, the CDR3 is TGTGCCAGCAGTTTACCGGGAAACTACGAGCAGTACTTC. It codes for CASSLPGNYEQYF.

The CDR3 here is CASSWTGLGQGNGYTF. DNA of the CDR3: TGTGCCAGCAGCTGGACTGGCCTGGGACAGGGGAATGGCTACACCTTC. The chain couples TRBV5-4 to TRBJ1-2; 10 bases line up with TRBD1. This CDR3 region has 16 residues. V trimming: 3 bases; J trimming: 6 bases; junction bases outside the gene matches: 11. Germline V gene lookup returns CDR1 SGHNT and CDR2 YYREEE (reference sequence).

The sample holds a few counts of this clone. For the CDR3, the DNA is TGTGCCAGCAGGCGGGGGGAGACCCAGTACTTC. Translating gives CASRRGETQYF. The V call is TRBV2, the J call TRBJ2-5, with TRBD2 identical over 7 bases. J lost 5 bases, V lost 6 bases, and 0 bases had no gene match. Germline assignment: CDR1 SNHLY and CDR2 FYNNEI. This CDR3 has 11 residues. Full variable domain (remainder filled in from reference TRBV2 and TRBJ2-5): EPEVTQTPSHQVTQMGQEVILRCVPISNHLYFYWYRQILGQKVEFLVSFYNNEISEKSEIFDDQFSVERPDGSNFTLKIRSTKLEDSAMYFCASRRGETQYFGPGTRLLVL.

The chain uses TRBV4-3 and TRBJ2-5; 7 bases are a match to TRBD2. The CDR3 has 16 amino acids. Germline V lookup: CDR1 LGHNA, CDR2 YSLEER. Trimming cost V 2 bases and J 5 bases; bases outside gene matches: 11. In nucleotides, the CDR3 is TGCGCCAGCAGCCAAAACCTAGGACTAGTGGGGGAGACCCAGTACTTC. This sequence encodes CASSQNLGLVGETQYF.

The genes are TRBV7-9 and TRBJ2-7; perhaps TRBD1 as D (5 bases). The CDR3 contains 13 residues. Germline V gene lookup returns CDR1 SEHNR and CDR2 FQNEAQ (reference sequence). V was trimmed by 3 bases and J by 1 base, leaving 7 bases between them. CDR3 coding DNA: TGTGCCAGCAGCTTGCGACAGTCCTACGAGCAGTACTTC. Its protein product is CASSLRQSYEQYF.

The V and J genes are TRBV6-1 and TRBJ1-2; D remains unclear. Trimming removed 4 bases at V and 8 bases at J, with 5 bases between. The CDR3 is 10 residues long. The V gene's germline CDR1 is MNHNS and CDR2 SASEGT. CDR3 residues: CASSGQGYTF. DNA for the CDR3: TGTGCCAGCAGTGGCCAGGGCTACACCTTC.

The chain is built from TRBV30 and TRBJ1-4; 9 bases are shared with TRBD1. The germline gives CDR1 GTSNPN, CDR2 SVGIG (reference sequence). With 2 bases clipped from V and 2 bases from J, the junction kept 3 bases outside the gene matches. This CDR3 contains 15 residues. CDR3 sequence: CAWSLGTGTNEKLFF. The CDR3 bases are TGTGCCTGGAGTCTCGGGACAGGGACTAATGAAAAACTGTTTTTT.

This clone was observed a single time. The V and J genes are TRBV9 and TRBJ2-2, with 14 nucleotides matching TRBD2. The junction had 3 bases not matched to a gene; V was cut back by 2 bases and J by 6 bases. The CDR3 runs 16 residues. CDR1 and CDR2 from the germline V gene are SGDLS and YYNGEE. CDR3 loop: CASSVTSGGVAGELFF. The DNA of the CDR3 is TGTGCCAGCAGCGTGACTAGCGGGGGGGTCGCCGGGGAGCTGTTTTTT.

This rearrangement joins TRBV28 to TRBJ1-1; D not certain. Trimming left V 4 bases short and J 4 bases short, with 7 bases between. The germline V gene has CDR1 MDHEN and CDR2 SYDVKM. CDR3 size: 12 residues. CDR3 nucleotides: TGTGCCAGCAGTTCCTATAGCACTGAAGCTTTCTTT. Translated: CASSSYSTEAFF.

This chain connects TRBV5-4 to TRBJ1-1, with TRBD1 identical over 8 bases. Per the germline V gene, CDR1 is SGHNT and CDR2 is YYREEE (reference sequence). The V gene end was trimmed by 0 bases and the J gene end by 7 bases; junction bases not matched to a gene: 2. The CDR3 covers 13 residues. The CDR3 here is CASSLGTGSEAFF. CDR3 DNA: TGTGCCAGCAGCTTGGGGACAGGGAGTGAAGCTTTCTTT.

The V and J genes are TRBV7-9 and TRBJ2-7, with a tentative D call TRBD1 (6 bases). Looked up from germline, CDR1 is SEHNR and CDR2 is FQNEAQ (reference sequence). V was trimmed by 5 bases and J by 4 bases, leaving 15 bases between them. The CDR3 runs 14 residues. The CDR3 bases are TGTGCCAGCAGCCTACGTCCCGGGACATACGAGCAGTACTTC. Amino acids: CASSLRPGTYEQYF.

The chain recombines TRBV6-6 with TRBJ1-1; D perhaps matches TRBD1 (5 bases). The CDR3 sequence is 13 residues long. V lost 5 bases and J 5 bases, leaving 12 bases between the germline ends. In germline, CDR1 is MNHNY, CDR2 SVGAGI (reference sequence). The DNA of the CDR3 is TGTGCCAGCAGTGCCCAGGGAGGGACTGAAGCTTTCTTT. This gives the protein CASSAQGGTEAFF.

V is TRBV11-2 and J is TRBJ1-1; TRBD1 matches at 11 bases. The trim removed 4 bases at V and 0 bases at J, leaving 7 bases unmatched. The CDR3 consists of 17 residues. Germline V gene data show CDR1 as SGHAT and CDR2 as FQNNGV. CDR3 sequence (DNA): TGTGCCAGCAGCTCGGACAGGGGGCTGATGATGAACACTGAAGCTTTCTTT. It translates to CASSSDRGLMMNTEAFF.

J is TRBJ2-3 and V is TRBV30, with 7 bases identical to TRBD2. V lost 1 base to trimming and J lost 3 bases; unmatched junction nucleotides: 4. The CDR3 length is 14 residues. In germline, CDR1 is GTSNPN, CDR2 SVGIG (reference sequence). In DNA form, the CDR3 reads TGTGCCTGGAGTGAAGCGGGGCGGACAGATACGCAGTATTTT. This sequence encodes CAWSEAGRTDTQYF.

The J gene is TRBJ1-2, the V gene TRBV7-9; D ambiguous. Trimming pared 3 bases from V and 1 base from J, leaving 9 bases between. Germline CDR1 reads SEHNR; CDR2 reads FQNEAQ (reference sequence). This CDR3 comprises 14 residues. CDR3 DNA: TGTGCCAGCAGCTTTCTACAGATTAACTATGGCTACACCTTC. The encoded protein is CASSFLQINYGYTF.

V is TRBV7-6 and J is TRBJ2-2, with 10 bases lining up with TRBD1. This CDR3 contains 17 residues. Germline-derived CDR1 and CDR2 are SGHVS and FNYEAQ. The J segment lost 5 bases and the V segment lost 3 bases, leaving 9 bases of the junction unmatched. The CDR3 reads CASSFVDRGQRTGELFF. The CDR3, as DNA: TGTGCCAGCAGCTTTGTCGACAGGGGGCAACGGACCGGGGAGCTGTTTTTT.

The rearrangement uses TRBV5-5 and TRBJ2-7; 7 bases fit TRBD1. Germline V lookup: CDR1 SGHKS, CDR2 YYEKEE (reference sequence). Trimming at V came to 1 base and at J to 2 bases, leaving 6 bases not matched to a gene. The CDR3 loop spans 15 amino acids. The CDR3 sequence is CASSLTGVKAYEQYF. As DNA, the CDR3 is TGTGCCAGCAGCTTGACAGGGGTTAAGGCCTACGAGCAGTACTTC.

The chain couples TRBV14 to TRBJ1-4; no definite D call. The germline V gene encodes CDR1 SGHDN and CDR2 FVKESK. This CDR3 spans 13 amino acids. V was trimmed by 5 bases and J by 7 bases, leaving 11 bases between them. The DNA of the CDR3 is TGTGCCAGCAGCTATAGCATTGGTGAAAAACTGTTTTTT. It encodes CASSYSIGEKLFF.

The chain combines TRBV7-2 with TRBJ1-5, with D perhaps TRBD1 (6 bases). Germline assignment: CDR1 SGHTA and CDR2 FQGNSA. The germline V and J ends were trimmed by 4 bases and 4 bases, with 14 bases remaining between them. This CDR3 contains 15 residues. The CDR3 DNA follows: TGTGCCAGCAGCTCAACAGGGCTATTGAATCAGCCCCAGCATTTT. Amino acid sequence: CASSSTGLLNQPQHF.

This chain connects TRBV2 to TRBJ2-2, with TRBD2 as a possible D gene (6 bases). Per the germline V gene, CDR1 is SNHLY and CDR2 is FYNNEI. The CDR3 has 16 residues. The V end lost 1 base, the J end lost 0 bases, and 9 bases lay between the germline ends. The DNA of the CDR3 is TGTGCCAGCAGTGAAGTGGGGGGATCGAACACCGGGGAGCTGTTTTTT. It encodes CASSEVGGSNTGELFF.